This TCR beta chain is from a study of identical twins. Study results and caveats: Memory repertoires showed no such pattern, whereas abundant cord blood beta clonotypes carried fewer insertions. Researchers reported excess low generation probability among twin-shared out-of-frame alpha sequences.

V was shortened by 3 bases and J by 6 bases, with 8 bases between the two germline ends. The CDR3 totals 13 residues. Looked up from germline, CDR1 is LGHDT and CDR2 is YNNKEL (reference sequence). To note about this clonotype: Antigen: not known.

Template switching added a universal primer binding site, and final cDNA carried unique molecular identifiers. TCRdb analysed the 5' RACE reads with MiXCR anew, one entry per CDR3 protein. The table shows roughly 770,000 distinct CDR3 sequences, with roughly 18% occurring only once. These records were also assigned to another study, of T cells expressing NK-cell markers. That source adds: Most of the eight sequenced donors tested HCMV-seropositive; one tested seronegative.

The TCR sequence derives from a woman aged 18 to 35 in good health. The V call is TRBV3-1, the J call TRBJ2-2, with unresolved D. The sequenced sample consisted of PBMCs. The CDR3: CASSHLDPGELFF. The CDR3 DNA follows: TGTGCCAGCAGCCACCTAGACCCCGGGGAGCTGTTTTTT. The complete variable domain, with remaining parts taken from reference TRBV3-1 and TRBJ2-2, reads DTAVSQTPKYLVTQMGNDKSIKCEQNLGHDTMYWYKQDSKKFLKIMFSYNNKELIINETVPNRFSPKSPDKAHLNLHINSLELGDSAVYFCASSHLDPGELFFGEGSRLTVL.